This TCR beta chain appears in the sequencing data of a study of cytomegalovirus exposure and HLA in healthy donors (dated by TCRdb to the late 2010s). Turning to the overall study: According to an earlier analysis of several hundred of the donors, 150 million to 200 million T cells yielded roughly 100 million unique TCR beta sequences and around 300 Gb of sequence data. About 300 gigabases of sequencing data and roughly 80 million unique TCR sequences made up an early release that covered approximately 700 HLA-typed donors. Among the roughly 410 genotyped donors, approximately 77% belonged to the genetic ancestry cluster associated with self-reported Caucasian donors. The study aimed to test whether signatures of past pathogen exposure could be identified by cataloging public T cell receptors. Using immunosequencing, the study profiled T cell repertoires from fewer than 850 subjects and related those repertoires to cytomegalovirus serostatus. In addition to the first cohort of approximately 650 subjects, a separate validation cohort of 120 different subjects was used. High-throughput TCR immunosequencing, statistical association of individual TCRs with disease status, and machine learning were combined to predict cytomegalovirus infection status. In a later analysis, previously published TCR beta repertoires from fewer than 750 donors were re-analyzed and high-resolution HLA genotyping was added so that TCR occurrence patterns could be studied. The later analysis used no new phenotypic data to find candidate immune exposures, relying instead on TCR beta sequences and their occurrence across donors. An earlier analysis of some 600 of the donors applied high-throughput TCR beta sequencing to assess whether each TCR beta V gene segment acted as functional or pseudogenic. Donor age, sex, ethnicity and CMV serostatus were compiled together with the repertoire data. Genome-wide SNP genotypes for about 60% of the 666 donors were used in a later genetic analysis, which treated that subset as a discovery cohort. All discovery cohort repertoires had been generated on a single sequencing platform. Class I and class II HLA loci were covered by the typing at four-digit resolution. The number of donors typed differed by locus, with 629-630 for A, B, C, DRB1 and DQB1, more than 500 for DQA1, 600 to 610 for DPA1, and 450 to 480 for DPB1. Roughly 5 DR-DQ haplotypes were handled as single units for association and clustering because linkage in the cohort was strong. Among 398 genotyped donors of the cohort, an average of 235,054 unique TCR beta nucleotide sequences were sequenced per donor, about a sixth of them non-productive. What the study reported, not specific to this receptor: A later analysis reported that several top co-occurrence clusters appeared linked to parvovirus B19, influenza, CMV and Epstein-Barr virus. Sequencing depth was assumed to be roughly uniform across donors in the presence/absence analyses, though that assumption may not hold. Only TCR beta chains were sequenced in this cohort, and the absence of alpha or paired-chain data limited detectable features. A cluster of highly shared sequence variants was judged likely to represent a technical artifact of the sequencing pipeline. In a later analysis, HLA-associated TCR beta chains were found to be more clonally expanded and to have lower generation probabilities than equally common non-associated chains. Some IMGT-functional V segments, including TRBV6-2 and TRBV6-3, could not be told apart with the 87-base-pair reads, so those segments were excluded. In a later analysis, the rate of TCR association differed among HLA loci, with DRB1 alleles having the most associated TCRs and HLA-C alleles having the fewest. A later genetic analysis associated a missense DCLRE1C variant with V-gene and J-gene trimming of TCR beta chains, and an independent cohort replicated the association. The authors suggested that the approach could potentially be generalized to other disease states and immunological phenotypes. At a false discovery rate of 0.05, a later analysis linked some 18,000 TCR beta sequences to specific HLA alleles. Roughly 15 rarely observed V segments, including chromosome 9 orphons, were excluded from the earlier analysis of several hundred of the donors because counts were too low. While some public TCRs were present in many individuals, most TCR sequences turned up only very rarely across donors. Linkage disequilibrium might explain the correlated functional status among segregating V segments, but an unknown experimental factor could not be excluded. A later analysis found that most CMV-associated TCR beta chains appeared HLA-restricted, with HLA associations seemingly driven largely by CMV exposure. Three of the identified cytomegalovirus-associated TCR beta chains were confirmed in vitro to be specific for cytomegalovirus antigens. The study listed 164 TCR beta chains as associated with cytomegalovirus. Because HLA typing was unavailable for some donors at each locus, only the typed subset was used in association tests. Assigning TCR associations to individual alleles was difficult when HLA alleles, especially DR and DQ, strongly co-occurred. A further reported finding was that TCR beta sequences accurately predicted the HLA-A and HLA-B alleles for most subjects in the first cohort. According to a later genetic analysis, donors in an Asian-associated ancestry cluster had fewer N-insertions in productive TCRs than the approximately 690-donor mean. The classifier was reported to diagnose cytomegalovirus status with high specificity and sensitivity in both the original and validation cohorts. In an earlier analysis of around 600 of the donors, most TCR beta V segments appeared in productive rearrangements about 87% or about 30% of the time, broadly matching IMGT annotations. Immune exposure information for the cohort was limited to CMV serostatus.

The cohort comprised some 680 healthy bone marrow donors. Cohort members were all nominally healthy when sampled, although unrecorded immune exposures were likely present. The donor tested CMV seronegative, placing the donor among the 350 or so seronegative members of the cohort. Every donor gave a peripheral blood sample, and the peripheral blood mononuclear cells from that sample were used for TCR beta sequencing. The Qiagen DNeasy Blood Extraction Kit was used to extract genomic DNA from the blood cell samples. Trimming takes 2 bases from V and 10 bases from J, and the germline ends sit 8 bases apart. CDR1 MRHNA and CDR2 SNTAGT are derived from the germline V gene. The CDR3 goes from the cysteine to the phenylalanine over 11 residues. The sequence is cut down to CDR3 DNA, 33 bases in frame from base 1. The library came from the immunoSEQ multiplex PCR assay. The multiplex PCR relied on a mix of 60 forward primers for TCR Vbeta segments and 13 reverse primers for TCR Jbeta segments. Amplification of the CDR3 region of rearranged TCR beta genes was performed with a multiplex PCR assay on genomic DNA. The amplified TCR beta libraries were sequenced on the Illumina HiSeq System as 87-base-pair reads. The authors' pipeline ran thus. A later analysis counted tens of millions of unique TCR beta chains across the 690 or so repertoires, and some 11 million of these chains were shared by at least two donors. To remove PCR and sequencing errors, raw reads were error-corrected and collapsed into unique sequences using a nearest-neighbor algorithm that merged closely related sequences. V, D and J gene segments were assigned by aligning CDR3 sequences to IMGT reference sequences. For a sequence to be retained, a match of at least six nucleotides was required to both a V gene segment and a J gene segment. A rearrangement was called productive if the CDR3 had no stop codons and remained in frame with V and J, and every other rearrangement was called non-productive. CDR3 was defined according to IMGT convention as the region running from the second conserved V-encoded cysteine to the conserved J-encoded phenylalanine. Sequences without an unambiguous match to a single V gene segment were excluded from the earlier analysis of approximately 560 of the donors. An earlier analysis of under 750 of the donors called V segments functional above 56.7% productive rearrangements and segregating when the between-donor standard deviation exceeded 5%. To diagnose cytomegalovirus status from the catalog of TCR beta chain sequences, a statistical classification framework was built. In a later analysis, V and J genes were assigned by comparing TCR nucleotide sequences against IMGT/GENE-DB human TR gene sequences. In a later analysis, CDR3 sequences and most-parsimonious VDJ recombination scenarios were assigned using the TCRdist pipeline. In a later analysis, each TCR beta chain was defined by its CDR3 amino acid sequence together with its V-gene family, and reads lacking a unique V-gene family were excluded. As a way to deal with suspected cross-contamination and a sequencing artifact, a later analysis dropped 640 or so nucleotide sequences that were highly shared and had low generation probability. In a later analysis, a clonal expansion index was calculated for each public chain from normalized within-repertoire ranks of inferred template counts. In a later analysis, generation probabilities were computed using a VDJ recombination model fitted to out-of-frame rearrangements, and the results were checked against IGoR. In a later analysis, TCR-TCR, TCR-HLA and TCR-CMV co-occurrence was scored with hypergeometric tests, and a repertoire-size bias correction was applied to TCR pairs. To estimate false discovery rates, a later analysis permuted the HLA or CMV assignments 20 times. In a later analysis, co-occurring TCRs were grouped using DBSCAN, and TCRdist sequence similarity was added for clustering within HLA-allele-positive subsets. Repertoires with fewer than 30,000 or more than 120,000 public chains were left out of co-occurrence clustering, as were a handful of repertoires with anomalous nucleotide sharing. This is the immuneACCESS table as TCRdb keeps it, with only in-frame sequences that have V and J called. A part of the clones is gone; compared with another copy, unresolved V genes explain less than half, and the rest is unexplained. That table furnishes V, J and clone size, whereas the DNA furnished D and trimming. Across this sample there are fewer than 150,000 clones, with roughly four fifths seen only once. The top ten hold approximately 2% of the sample.

A note on this clone: Its antigen is not yet known. Within one base of it there is no much larger clone, and no base qualities were kept.

The sequence derives from a man younger than 40 in good health and CMV-seronegative. Source material: PBMCs. The rearrangement joined TRBV6-4 to TRBJ1-1; no confident D gene assignment can be made. The CDR3 protein is CASSDGRGAFF. DNA sequence: TGTGCCAGCAGTGACGGTCGGGGAGCTTTCTTT.